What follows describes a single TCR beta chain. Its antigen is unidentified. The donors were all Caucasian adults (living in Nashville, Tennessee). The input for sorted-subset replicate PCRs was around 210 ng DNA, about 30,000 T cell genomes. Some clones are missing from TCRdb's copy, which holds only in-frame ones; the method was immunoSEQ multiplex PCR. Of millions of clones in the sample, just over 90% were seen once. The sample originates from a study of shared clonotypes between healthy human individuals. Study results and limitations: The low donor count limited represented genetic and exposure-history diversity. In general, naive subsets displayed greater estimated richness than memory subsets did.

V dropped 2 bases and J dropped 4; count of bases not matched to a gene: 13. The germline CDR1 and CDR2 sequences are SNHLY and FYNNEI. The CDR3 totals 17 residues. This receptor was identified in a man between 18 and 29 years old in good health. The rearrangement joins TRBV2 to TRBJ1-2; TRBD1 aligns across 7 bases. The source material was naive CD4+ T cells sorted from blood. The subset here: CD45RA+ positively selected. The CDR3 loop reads CASSEPRNTGDPYGYTF. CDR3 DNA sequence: TGTGCCAGCAGTGAACCCAGGAATACAGGGGATCCCTATGGCTACACCTTC.